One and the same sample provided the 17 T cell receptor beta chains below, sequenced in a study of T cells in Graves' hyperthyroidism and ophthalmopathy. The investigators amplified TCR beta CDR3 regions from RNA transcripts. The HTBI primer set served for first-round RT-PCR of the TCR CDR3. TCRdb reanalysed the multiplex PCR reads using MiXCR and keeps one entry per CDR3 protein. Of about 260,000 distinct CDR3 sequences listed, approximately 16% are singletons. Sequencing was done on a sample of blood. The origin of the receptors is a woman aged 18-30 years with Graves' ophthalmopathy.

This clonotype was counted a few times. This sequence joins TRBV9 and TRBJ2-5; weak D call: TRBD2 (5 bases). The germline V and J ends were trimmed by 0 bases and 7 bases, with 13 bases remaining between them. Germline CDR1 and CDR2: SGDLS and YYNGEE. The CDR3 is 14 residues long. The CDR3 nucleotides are TGTGCCAGCAGCGTAGCCTTGGACTTCGGGACCCAGTACTTC. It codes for CASSVALDFGTQYF. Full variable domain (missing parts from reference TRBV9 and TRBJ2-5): DSGVTQTPKHLITATGQRVTLRCSPRSGDLSVYWYQQSLDQGLQFLIQYYNGEERAKGNILERFSAQQFPDLHSELNLSSLELGDSALYFCASSVALDFGTQYFGPGTRLLVL.

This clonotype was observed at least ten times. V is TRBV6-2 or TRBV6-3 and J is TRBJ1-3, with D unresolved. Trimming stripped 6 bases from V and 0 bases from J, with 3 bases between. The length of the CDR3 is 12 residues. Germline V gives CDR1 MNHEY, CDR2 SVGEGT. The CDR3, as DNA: TGTGCCAGCAGGTCCTCTGGAAACACCATATATTTT. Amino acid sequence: CASRSSGNTIYF.

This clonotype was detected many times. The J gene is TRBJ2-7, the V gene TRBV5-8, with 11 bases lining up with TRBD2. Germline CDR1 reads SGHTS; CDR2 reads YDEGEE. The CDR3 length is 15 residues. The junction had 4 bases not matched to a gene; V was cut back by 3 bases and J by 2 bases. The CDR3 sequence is CASSSTSGTAYEQYF. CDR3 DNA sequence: TGTGCCAGCAGCTCGACTAGCGGGACGGCCTACGAGCAGTACTTC.

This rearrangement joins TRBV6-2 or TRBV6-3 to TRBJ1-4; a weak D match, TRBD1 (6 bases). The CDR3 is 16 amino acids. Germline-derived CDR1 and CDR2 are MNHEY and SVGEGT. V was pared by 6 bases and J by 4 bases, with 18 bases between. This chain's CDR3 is CASRPGQHTINEKLFF. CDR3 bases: TGTGCCAGCAGACCCGGACAGCATACGATTAATGAAAAACTGTTTTTT.

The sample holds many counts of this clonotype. CDR3 bases: TGTGCCAGCATGGACAGATCTCGAAACACCATATATTTT. Translation gives CASMDRSRNTIYF. This chain uses TRBV27 with TRBJ1-3, with a weak D call TRBD1 (6 bases). Germline lookup yields CDR1 MNHEY and CDR2 SMNVEV (reference sequence). V was pared by 7 bases and J by 5 bases, with 12 bases between. The length of the CDR3 is 13 residues.

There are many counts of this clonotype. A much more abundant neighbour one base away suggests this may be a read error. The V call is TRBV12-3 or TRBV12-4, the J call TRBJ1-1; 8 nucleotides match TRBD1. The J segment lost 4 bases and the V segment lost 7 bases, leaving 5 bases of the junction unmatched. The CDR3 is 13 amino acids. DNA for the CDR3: TGTGCCAGCAATTTCACAGGGGGCACTGAAGCTTTCTTT. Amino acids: CASNFTGGTEAFF.

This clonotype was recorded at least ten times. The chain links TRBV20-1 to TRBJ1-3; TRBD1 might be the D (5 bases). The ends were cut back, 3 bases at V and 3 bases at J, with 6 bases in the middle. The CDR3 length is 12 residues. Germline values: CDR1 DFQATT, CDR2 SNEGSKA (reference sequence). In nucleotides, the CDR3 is TGCAGTGCTAGTGGGGGTGGAAACACCATATATTTT. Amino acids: CSASGGGNTIYF.

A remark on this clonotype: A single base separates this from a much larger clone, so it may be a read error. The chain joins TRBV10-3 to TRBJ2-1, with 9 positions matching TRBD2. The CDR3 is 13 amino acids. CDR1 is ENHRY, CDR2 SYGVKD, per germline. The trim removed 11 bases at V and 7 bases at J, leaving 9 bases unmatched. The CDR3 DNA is TGTGCCGTCAAAGCGGGAGGCGGGAATGAGCAGTTCTTC. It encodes CAVKAGGGNEQFF.

The CDR3 nucleotides read TGTGCCAGCTCAGGTGGAGCGGGGGGCTCCTACGAGCAGTACTTC. This encodes CASSGGAGGSYEQYF. This chain joins TRBV5-5 and TRBJ2-7, with 9 nucleotides matching TRBD2. There are 15 residues in the CDR3. V trimming: 7 bases; J trimming: 0 bases; junction bases outside the gene matches: 8. Germline V lookup: CDR1 SGHKS, CDR2 YYEKEE (reference sequence).

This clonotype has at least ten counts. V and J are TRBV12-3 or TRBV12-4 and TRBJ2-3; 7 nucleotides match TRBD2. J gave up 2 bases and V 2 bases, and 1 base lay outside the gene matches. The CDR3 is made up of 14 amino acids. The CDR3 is CASSLWDYTDTQYF. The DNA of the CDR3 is TGTGCCAGCAGTTTATGGGACTACACAGATACGCAGTATTTT.

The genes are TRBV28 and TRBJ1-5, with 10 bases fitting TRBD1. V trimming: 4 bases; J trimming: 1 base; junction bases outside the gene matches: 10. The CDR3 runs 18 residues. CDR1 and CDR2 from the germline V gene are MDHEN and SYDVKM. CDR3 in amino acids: CASSSLGTGVISNQPQHF. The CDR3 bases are TGTGCCAGCAGTTCTCTCGGGACAGGGGTGATAAGCAATCAGCCCCAGCATTTT.

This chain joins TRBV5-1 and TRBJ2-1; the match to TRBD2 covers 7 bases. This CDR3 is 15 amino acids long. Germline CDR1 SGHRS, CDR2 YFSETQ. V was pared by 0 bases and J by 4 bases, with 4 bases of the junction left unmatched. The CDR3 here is CASSLEAGEYNEQFF. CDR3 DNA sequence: TGCGCCAGCAGCTTGGAGGCGGGGGAATACAATGAGCAGTTCTTC.

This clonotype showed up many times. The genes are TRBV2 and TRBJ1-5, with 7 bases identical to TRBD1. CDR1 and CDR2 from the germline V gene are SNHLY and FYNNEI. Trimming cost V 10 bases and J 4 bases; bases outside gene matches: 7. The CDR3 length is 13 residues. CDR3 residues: CATNRGANQPQHF. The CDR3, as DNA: TGTGCCACAAACAGGGGTGCAAATCAGCCCCAGCATTTT. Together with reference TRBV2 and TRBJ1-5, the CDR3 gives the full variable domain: EPEVTQTPSHQVTQMGQEVILRCVPISNHLYFYWYRQILGQKVEFLVSFYNNEISEKSEIFDDQFSVERPDGSNFTLKIRSTKLEDSAMYFCATNRGANQPQHFGDGTRLSIL.

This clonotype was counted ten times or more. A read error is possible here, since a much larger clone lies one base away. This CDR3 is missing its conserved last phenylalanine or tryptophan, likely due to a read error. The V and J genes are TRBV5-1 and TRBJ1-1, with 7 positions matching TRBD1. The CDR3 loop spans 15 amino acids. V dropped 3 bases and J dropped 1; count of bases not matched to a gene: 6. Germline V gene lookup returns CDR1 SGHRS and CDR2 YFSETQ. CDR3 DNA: TGCGCCAGCAGCTCGGAGGGACAGCCGAACACTGAAGCTTTCCTT. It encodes CASSSEGQPNTEAFL.

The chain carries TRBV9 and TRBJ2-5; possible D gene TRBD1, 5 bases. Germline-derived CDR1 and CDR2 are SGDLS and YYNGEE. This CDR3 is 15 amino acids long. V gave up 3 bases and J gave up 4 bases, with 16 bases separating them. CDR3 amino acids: CASSAQTHTGETQYF. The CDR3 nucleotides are TGTGCCAGCAGCGCCCAGACACACACAGGAGAGACCCAGTACTTC.

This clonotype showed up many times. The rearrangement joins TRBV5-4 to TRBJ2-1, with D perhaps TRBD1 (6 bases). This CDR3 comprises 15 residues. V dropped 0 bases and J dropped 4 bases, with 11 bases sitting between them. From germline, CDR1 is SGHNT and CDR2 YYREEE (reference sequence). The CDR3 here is CASSLGQETYNEQFF. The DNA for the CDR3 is TGTGCCAGCAGCTTGGGACAGGAGACTTACAATGAGCAGTTCTTC.

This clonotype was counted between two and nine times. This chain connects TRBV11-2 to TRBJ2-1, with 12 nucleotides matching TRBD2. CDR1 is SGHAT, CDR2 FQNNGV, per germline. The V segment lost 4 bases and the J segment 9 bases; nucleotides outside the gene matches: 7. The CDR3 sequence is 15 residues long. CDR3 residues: CASSSPGTSGREQFF. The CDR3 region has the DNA TGTGCCAGCAGCTCCCCTGGGACTAGCGGGCGTGAGCAGTTCTTC. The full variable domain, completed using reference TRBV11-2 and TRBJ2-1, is EAGVAQSPRYKIIEKRQSVAFWCNPISGHATLYWYQQILGQGPKLLIQFQNNGVVDDSQLPKDRFSAERLKGVDSTLKIQPAKLEDSAVYLCASSSPGTSGREQFFGPGTRLTVL.